This TCR beta chain was documented in a study of T cell responses to AZD1222 COVID-19 vaccine. Study conclusions and caveats: The breadth and depth of Spike-specific TCRs increased once two AZD1222 doses had been given. Among AZD1222 vaccinees, only six were seropositive at baseline. Clonal diversity was possibly underestimated, and the donors were mostly white British, with more females.

A word on this clone: Its specificity is not known.

The table came from immunoSEQ multiplex PCR; TCRdb's copy has only in-frame clones and leaves some out. The table includes 150,000 to 200,000 clones, 80% to 95% detected once. The germline V gene encodes CDR1 SGDLS and CDR2 YYNGEE. Trimming at V came to 0 bases and at J to 3 bases, leaving 7 bases not matched to a gene. This CDR3 comprises 16 residues. This sequence originates from an adult in good health. The chain employs TRBV9 and TRBJ2-3, with 7 bases lining up with TRBD1. Sequencing was performed on peripheral blood, taken on day 0 of AZD1222 vaccination. The CDR3 here is CASSVAGGQVTDTQYF. CDR3 in DNA: TGTGCCAGCAGCGTAGCCGGCGGACAGGTGACAGATACGCAGTATTTT.